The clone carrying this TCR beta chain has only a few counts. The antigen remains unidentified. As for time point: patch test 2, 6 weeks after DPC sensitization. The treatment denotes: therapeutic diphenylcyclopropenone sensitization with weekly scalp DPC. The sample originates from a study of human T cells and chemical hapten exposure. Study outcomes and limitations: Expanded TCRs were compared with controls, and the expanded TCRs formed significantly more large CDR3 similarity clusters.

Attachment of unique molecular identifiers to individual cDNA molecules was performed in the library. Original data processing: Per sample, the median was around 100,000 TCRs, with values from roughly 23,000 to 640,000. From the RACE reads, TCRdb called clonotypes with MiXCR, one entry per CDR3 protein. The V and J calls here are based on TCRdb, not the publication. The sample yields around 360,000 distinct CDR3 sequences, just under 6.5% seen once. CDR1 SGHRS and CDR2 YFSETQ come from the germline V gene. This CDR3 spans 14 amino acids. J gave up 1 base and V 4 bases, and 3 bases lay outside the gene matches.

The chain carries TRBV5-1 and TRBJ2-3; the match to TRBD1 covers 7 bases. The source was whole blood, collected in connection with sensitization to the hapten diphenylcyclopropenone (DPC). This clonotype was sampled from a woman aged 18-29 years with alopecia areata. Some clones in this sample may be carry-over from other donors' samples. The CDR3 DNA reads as TGCGCCAGCAGCAAAGGACAGGGCACAGATACGCAGTATTTT. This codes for CASSKGQGTDTQYF. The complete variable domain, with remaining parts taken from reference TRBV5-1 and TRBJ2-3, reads KAGVTQTPRYLIKTRGQQVTLSCSPISGHRSVSWYQQTPGQGLQFLFEYFSETQRNKGNFPGRFSGRQFSNSRSEMNVSTLELGDSALYLCASSKGQGTDTQYFGPGTRLTVL.